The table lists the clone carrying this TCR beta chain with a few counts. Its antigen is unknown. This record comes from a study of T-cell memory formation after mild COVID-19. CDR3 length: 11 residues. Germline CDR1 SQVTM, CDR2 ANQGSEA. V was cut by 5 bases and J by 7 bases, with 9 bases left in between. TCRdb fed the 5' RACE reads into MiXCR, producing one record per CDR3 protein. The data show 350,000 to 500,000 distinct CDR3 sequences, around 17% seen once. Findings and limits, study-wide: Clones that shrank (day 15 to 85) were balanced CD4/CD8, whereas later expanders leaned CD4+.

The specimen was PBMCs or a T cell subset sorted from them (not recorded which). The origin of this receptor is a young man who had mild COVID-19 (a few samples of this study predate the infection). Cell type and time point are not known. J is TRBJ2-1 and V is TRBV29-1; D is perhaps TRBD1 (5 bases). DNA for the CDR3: TGCAGCGTTAAGGGGTGGAATGAGCAGTTCTTC. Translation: CSVKGWNEQFF.